Each of the 21 T cell receptor beta chains below was sequenced from the same sample in a study of cytomegalovirus exposure and HLA in healthy donors. The assay was immunoSEQ multiplex PCR, and TCRdb's table has in-frame clones only and misses some. The table records 150,000 to 180,000 clones, 86% of them present only once. The specimen sequenced was PBMCs. Every receptor here comes from a man aged 18 to 29 in good health and CMV-seropositive.

This clone occurred a few times. V usage is TRBV29-1 and J usage is TRBJ2-7; perhaps TRBD1 as D (6 bases). Trimming stripped 7 bases from V and 2 bases from J, with 9 bases between. Germline CDR1 SQVTM, CDR2 ANQGSEA. This CDR3 comprises 11 residues. The CDR3 DNA follows: TGCAGCGCCAGGGGACCCTACGAGCAGTACTTC. Amino acids: CSARGPYEQYF.

The rearrangement joins TRBV4-2 to TRBJ2-7, with 7 bases that match TRBD1. Germline loops: CDR1 LGHNA, CDR2 YNFKEQ. After removal of 3 bases from V and 4 bases from J, the junction contained 12 bases not matched to a gene. The length of the CDR3 is 16 residues. This chain's CDR3 is CASSHHTDDREYEQYF. In nucleotides, the CDR3 is TGTGCCAGCAGCCACCATACCGATGACAGGGAGTACGAGCAGTACTTC.

The chain employs TRBV7-2 and TRBJ1-1; the D is unclear. V was cut by 1 base and J by 3 bases, with 12 bases left in between. The germline V gene encodes CDR1 SGHTA and CDR2 FQGNSA. CDR3 size: 15 residues. DNA for the CDR3: TGTGCCAGCAGCTTAGTAGCCGGGTCGCACACTGAAGCTTTCTTT. Its protein product is CASSLVAGSHTEAFF.

For this clone: The identical CDR3 is also encoded by other nucleotide sequences in the sample. V and J are TRBV4-3 and TRBJ2-7; 8 bases are a match to TRBD2. Germline CDR1 and CDR2: LGHNA and YSLEER. The CDR3 is 15 residues long. V lost 1 base, J lost 2 bases, and 4 bases stayed unmatched. For the CDR3, the DNA is TGCGCCAGCAGCCAAGGAACGGGAGGGGCCTACGAGCAGTACTTC. This sequence encodes CASSQGTGGAYEQYF.

This clone was recorded a few times. The chain combines TRBV9 with TRBJ1-2; TRBD1 matches 7 bases. Germline V gene lookup returns CDR1 SGDLS and CDR2 YYNGEE. The CDR3 consists of 14 residues. Trimming removed 2 bases from V and 6 bases from J; junction bases left unmatched: 7. Written as DNA, the CDR3 is TGTGCCAGCAGCGTCGCAACAGGGGCACATGGCTACACCTTC. This sequence encodes CASSVATGAHGYTF.

The rearrangement links TRBV6-6 to TRBJ2-7, with TRBD1 identical over 7 bases. V lost 8 bases and J lost 4; bases outside the gene matches: 8. CDR1 and CDR2 from the germline V gene are MNHNY and SVGAGI (reference sequence). CDR3 length equals 13 residues. The CDR3 is CASLRQGEYEQYF. The CDR3 DNA follows: TGTGCCAGCCTTCGACAGGGCGAATACGAGCAGTACTTC.

The chain links TRBV19 to TRBJ2-7, with a weak D call TRBD2 (6 bases). The CDR3 consists of 13 residues. Deletions cut 0 bases from V and 3 bases from J, with 6 bases between. The germline V gene has CDR1 LNHDA and CDR2 SQIVND (reference sequence). CDR3 loop: CASSIEGGYEQYF. DNA of the CDR3: TGTGCCAGTAGTATAGAGGGGGGCTACGAGCAGTACTTC.

This clone was detected only a few times. The V gene is TRBV6-5, the J gene TRBJ1-2; tentatively, D is TRBD1 (6 bases). Germline V lookup: CDR1 MNHEY, CDR2 SVGAGI. The CDR3 is made up of 13 amino acids. The V and J ends lost 5 bases and 3 bases respectively, with 10 bases between them. The CDR3 nucleotides read TGTGCCAGCAGTCCCGGGACACACTATGGCTACACCTTC. Translated: CASSPGTHYGYTF.

The J gene is TRBJ1-2, the V gene TRBV4-3; D might be TRBD1 (6 bases). Germline CDR1 and CDR2: LGHNA and YSLEER. The germline V and J ends were trimmed by 3 bases and 4 bases, with 15 bases remaining between them. CDR3 length equals 15 residues. The CDR3 DNA reads as TGCGCCAGCAGCCAGACACAGGGTGGGGTCTATGGCTACACCTTC. As protein: CASSQTQGGVYGYTF.

This clone came up once. The chain carries TRBV18 and TRBJ2-7, with D possibly TRBD2 on 6 matching bases. The germline V gene has CDR1 KGHSH and CDR2 LQKENI. The V end was cut by 0 bases, the J end by 5 bases, with 17 bases between. The length of the CDR3 is 16 residues. The CDR3 region is CASSPPRQGGGNEQYF. The DNA for the CDR3 is TGTGCCAGCTCACCACCCAGGCAGGGAGGTGGGAACGAGCAGTACTTC.

This sequence joins TRBV21-1 and TRBJ2-7; the D segment call TRBD1 is taken from the table without a DNA check. TRBV21-1 is reported as a pseudogene. The CDR3 runs 14 residues. The CDR3 region has the DNA TGTGCCAGCAGCAAAGCATATGACAGACAAGGGAAAGGCTTC. This encodes CASSKAYDRQGKGF.

The V gene is TRBV6-5, the J gene TRBJ2-7; TRBD2 matches at 10 bases. The germline V gene encodes CDR1 MNHEY and CDR2 SVGAGI. With V trimmed by 7 bases and J by 4 bases, 10 bases remained unmatched. This CDR3 is built from 15 residues. The CDR3 nucleotides read TGTGCCAGCACCGCGCCGGGACTAGCGACGTACGAGCAGTACTTC. Its protein is CASTAPGLATYEQYF.

The CDR3 is CASSQEDGGRGAETQYF. The CDR3 DNA reads as TGCGCCAGCAGCCAAGAGGATGGCGGACGGGGGGCAGAGACCCAGTACTTC. The chain combines TRBV4-1 with TRBJ2-5; TRBD2 is a possible D gene (7 bases). CDR1 is MGHRA and CDR2 is YSYEKL in the germline V gene. The CDR3 runs to 17 residues. V gave up 0 bases and J gave up 4 bases, with 18 bases separating them.

The chain recombines TRBV11-2 with TRBJ2-4, with 11 bases fitting TRBD2. The V and J ends lost 4 bases and 7 bases, in that order; junction bases with no gene match: 6. CDR1 SGHAT and CDR2 FQNNGV come from the germline V gene. The CDR3 has 15 amino acids. Here the CDR3 reads CASSSPSGRPNIQYF. The CDR3 DNA sequence: TGTGCCAGCAGCTCCCCTAGCGGGAGGCCCAACATTCAGTACTTC.

The genes are TRBV14 and TRBJ2-2; 10 nucleotides line up with TRBD1. This CDR3 spans 16 amino acids. Germline V gene data show CDR1 as SGHDN and CDR2 as FVKESK. Trimming at V came to 3 bases and at J to 6 bases, leaving 7 bases not matched to a gene. DNA for the CDR3: TGTGCCAGCAGCCACCAACGACAGGGGGCGGCCGGGGAGCTGTTTTTT. It yields the protein CASSHQRQGAAGELFF.

This rearrangement joins TRBV5-8 to TRBJ1-5, with a tentative D call TRBD1 (6 bases). The V and J ends lost 3 bases and 0 bases respectively, with 13 bases between them. CDR3 length: 16 residues. The V gene's germline CDR1 is SGHTS and CDR2 YDEGEE. CDR3 loop: CASSSNDRISNQPQHF. The CDR3 nucleotides are TGTGCCAGCAGCTCCAACGACAGGATTAGCAATCAGCCCCAGCATTTT.

This sequence joins TRBV7-2 and TRBJ2-3; tentatively, D is TRBD1 (6 bases). The CDR3 sequence is 15 residues long. CDR1 and CDR2 from the germline V gene are SGHTA and FQGNSA. Trimming removed 5 bases from V and 3 bases from J, with 15 bases in between. The DNA of the CDR3 is TGTGCCAGCAGCCCCCGGACAGTCGGTACAGATACGCAGTATTTT. Translation gives CASSPRTVGTDTQYF.

The chain carries TRBV9 and TRBJ2-5, with D possibly matching TRBD2 (6 bases). Germline V gene lookup returns CDR1 SGDLS and CDR2 YYNGEE. Trimming pared 3 bases from V and 5 bases from J, leaving 14 bases between. The CDR3 is 14 residues long. CDR3: CASSAGGARETQYF. CDR3 in DNA: TGTGCCAGCAGCGCCGGAGGGGCGAGGGAGACCCAGTACTTC. Drawing the rest from reference TRBV9 and TRBJ2-5, the complete variable domain is DSGVTQTPKHLITATGQRVTLRCSPRSGDLSVYWYQQSLDQGLQFLIQYYNGEERAKGNILERFSAQQFPDLHSELNLSSLELGDSALYFCASSAGGARETQYFGPGTRLLVL.

The chain is built from TRBV5-6 and TRBJ2-1; D possibly corresponds to TRBD2 (6 bases). The V gene's germline CDR1 is SGHDT and CDR2 YYEEEE. This CDR3 spans 14 amino acids. Trimming cost V 5 bases and J 2 bases, with 11 bases left between them. This CDR3 is CASRSGTAYNEQFF. CDR3 DNA: TGTGCCAGCAGATCCGGGACTGCCTACAATGAGCAGTTCTTC.

The chain recombines TRBV6-5 with TRBJ1-2, with 7 bases that match TRBD1. The CDR3 length is 12 residues. Looked up from germline, CDR1 is MNHEY and CDR2 is SVGAGI. V was clipped by 8 bases and J by 8 bases; unmatched bases: 8. The CDR3 is CASAGGPGGYTF. CDR3 sequence (DNA): TGTGCCAGCGCAGGGGGTCCGGGGGGCTACACCTTC.

The chain combines TRBV6-1 with TRBJ1-3; TRBD1 matches at 8 bases. V shed 9 bases and J 7 bases; nucleotides not matched to a gene: 11. From germline, CDR1 is MNHNS and CDR2 SASEGT. The CDR3 length is 14 residues. CDR3 nucleotides: TGTGCCAGTCTTTTAGGGAACAGGGGGAACACCATATATTTT. Protein: CASLLGNRGNTIYF.